What follows are 16 T cell receptor beta chains derived from one specimen sequenced in a study of PD-1 blockade in classical Hodgkin lymphoma. Time point here: newly diagnosed, previously untreated cHL patient sample. Assay: immunoSEQ multiplex PCR; the TCRdb copy retains only in-frame clones and omits some. The data hold some 70,000 clones, with roughly 92% observed a single time. The sample consisted of peripheral blood mononuclear cells (PBMCs). Receptors originate from a human donor with classical Hodgkin lymphoma.

This rearrangement joins TRBV11-2 to TRBJ1-3; possible D gene TRBD1, 5 bases. V lost 5 bases to trimming and J lost 4 bases, with 15 bases between them. From germline, CDR1 is SGHAT and CDR2 FQNNGV. The CDR3 runs to 15 residues. CDR3 region: CASSKDGGTGNTIYF. Here the CDR3 DNA reads TGTGCCAGCAGCAAAGACGGGGGAACGGGAAACACCATATATTTT.

The rearrangement joins TRBV29-1 to TRBJ1-3; D remains unclear. The germline V gene encodes CDR1 SQVTM and CDR2 ANQGSEA. V shed 6 bases and J shed 0 bases, with 15 bases lying between them. This CDR3 region has 15 residues. The CDR3 sequence: CSVAEGGISGNTIYF. DNA for the CDR3: TGCAGCGTCGCTGAGGGAGGGATCTCTGGAAACACCATATATTTT.

This chain uses TRBV5-1 with TRBJ1-1; no definite D call. The ends were cut back, 4 bases at V and 2 bases at J, with 12 bases in the middle. The CDR3 is 14 amino acids. The V gene's germline CDR1 is SGHRS and CDR2 YFSETQ. The CDR3 DNA sequence: TGCGCCAGCAGCCCGGGGATGGGCAACACTGAAGCTTTCTTT. Translation gives CASSPGMGNTEAFF.

This chain connects TRBV21-1 to TRBJ1-2; the table's TRBD1 call for D was not verified on the DNA. TRBV21-1 is designated a pseudogene. CDR3 length: 11 residues. In nucleotides, the CDR3 is TGTGCCAGCAGCAGGACAGTGGATGTCACCTTC. It encodes CASSRTVDVTF.

The chain recombines TRBV9 with TRBJ2-7, with 10 bases lining up with TRBD2. The CDR3 runs to 16 residues. Per germline, CDR1 SGDLS and CDR2 YYNGEE. With V trimmed by 3 bases and J by 3 bases, 9 bases remained unmatched. The CDR3 loop is CASSEGLAELGYEQYF. The CDR3 DNA is TGTGCCAGCAGCGAAGGACTAGCGGAACTAGGCTACGAGCAGTACTTC.

The chain links TRBV28 to TRBJ1-1, with D unclear. The CDR3 covers 11 residues. The germline gives CDR1 MDHEN, CDR2 SYDVKM. V was cut by 6 bases and J by 4 bases, with 6 bases left in between. This CDR3 is CASSLITEAFF. The CDR3 DNA reads TGTGCCAGCAGCTTAATCACTGAAGCTTTCTTT.

This clone was observed a few times. The gene calls are TRBV9 and TRBJ2-2, with D possibly matching TRBD2 (6 bases). Trimming pared 3 bases from V and 3 bases from J, leaving 15 bases between. The germline CDR1 and CDR2 sequences are SGDLS and YYNGEE. This CDR3 has 16 amino acids. CDR3 bases: TGTGCCAGCAGCGAGACCTCCGGGACTCACACCGGGGAGCTGTTTTTT. Residues: CASSETSGTHTGELFF. Based on the CDR3 plus reference TRBV9 and TRBJ2-2, the full variable domain is DSGVTQTPKHLITATGQRVTLRCSPRSGDLSVYWYQQSLDQGLQFLIQYYNGEERAKGNILERFSAQQFPDLHSELNLSSLELGDSALYFCASSETSGTHTGELFFGEGSRLTVL.

This chain connects TRBV19 to TRBJ2-2, with TRBD1 as a possible D gene (6 bases). The CDR3 has 14 residues. In germline, CDR1 is LNHDA, CDR2 SQIVND (reference sequence). The V end was cut by 6 bases, the J end by 8 bases, with 16 bases between. The CDR3 sequence is CASRGGQVYGELFF. The CDR3 nucleotides are TGTGCCAGTAGAGGGGGTCAGGTCTATGGGGAGCTGTTTTTT.

This rearrangement joins TRBV9 to TRBJ1-2, with no clear D. The CDR3 extends over 14 amino acids. Germline V gene lookup returns CDR1 SGDLS and CDR2 YYNGEE. With 2 bases removed from V and 2 bases from J, the gap between germline ends came to 10 bases. The CDR3 DNA reads TGTGCCAGCAGCGTCGACTCGGGGAACTATGGCTACACCTTC. Encoded protein: CASSVDSGNYGYTF.

The chain links TRBV5-1 to TRBJ1-1; D not certain. The V and J ends lost 4 bases and 5 bases respectively, with 12 bases between them. Germline CDR1 SGHRS, CDR2 YFSETQ. The CDR3 is 13 residues long. The CDR3 bases are TGCGCCAGCAGCATCTTACCAGATACTGAAGCTTTCTTT. It is translated as CASSILPDTEAFF.

The chain has TRBV29-1 and TRBJ2-7, with D possibly TRBD2 on 6 matching bases. The CDR3 runs 12 residues. CDR1 SQVTM and CDR2 ANQGSEA come from the germline V gene. Between the trimmed V and J ends, which lost 6 bases and 3 bases, there was a span of 12 bases. CDR3 DNA sequence: TGCAGCGTCGGACGGGGGTTCTACGAGCAGTACTTC. The encoded protein is CSVGRGFYEQYF.

The CDR3 loop reads CASSLVGWTEAFF. CDR3 nucleotide sequence: TGTGCCAGCAGCTTAGTGGGCTGGACTGAAGCTTTCTTT. The chain employs TRBV7-9 and TRBJ1-1; the D is unclear. Trimming left V 1 base short and J 5 bases short, with 8 bases between. This CDR3 has 13 amino acids. CDR1 and CDR2 (germline): SEHNR, FQNEAQ (reference sequence).

The chain recombines TRBV18 with TRBJ1-1, with D perhaps matching TRBD1 (6 bases). CDR1 and CDR2 from the germline V gene are KGHSH and LQKENI. The CDR3 is made up of 14 amino acids. V was cut by 5 bases and J by 4 bases, with 14 bases left in between. For the CDR3, the DNA is TGTGCCAGCTCAAGTCCAACAGGGCGCACTGAAGCTTTCTTT. Its translation: CASSSPTGRTEAFF.

The J gene is TRBJ2-7, the V gene TRBV6-1; D is ambiguous. The CDR3 sequence is 15 residues long. The V end was cut by 2 bases, the J end by 0 bases, with 11 bases between. Germline V gene lookup returns CDR1 MNHNS and CDR2 SASEGT. In DNA form, the CDR3 reads TGTGCCAGCAGTGAAAGCCCGGCGAGCTCCTACGAGCAGTACTTC. Residues: CASSESPASSYEQYF.

V usage is TRBV19 and J usage is TRBJ1-1, with 9 bases aligning to TRBD1. V was clipped by 5 bases and J by 2 bases; unmatched bases: 6. CDR1 is LNHDA, CDR2 SQIVND, per germline (reference sequence). The CDR3 has 15 amino acids. The CDR3 DNA reads TGTGCCAGTAGTCCCCGGGACAGGGTTAACACTGAAGCTTTCTTT. It codes for CASSPRDRVNTEAFF. The full variable domain, in which reference TRBV19 and TRBJ1-1 provide the parts outside the CDR3, is DGGITQSPKYLFRKEGQNVTLSCEQNLNHDAMYWYRQDPGQGLRLIYYSQIVNDFQKGDIAEGYSVSREKKESFPLTVTSAQKNPTAFYLCASSPRDRVNTEAFFGQGTRLTVV.

V and J are TRBV11-3 and TRBJ2-1, with 10 positions matching TRBD2. V lost 4 bases, J lost 6 bases, and 6 bases stayed unmatched. The CDR3 spans 15 residues. CDR1 is SGHNT, CDR2 YENEEA, per germline. CDR3: CASSSSGGSLNEQFF. CDR3 DNA sequence: TGTGCCAGCAGCTCTAGCGGGGGCTCGCTCAATGAGCAGTTCTTC.